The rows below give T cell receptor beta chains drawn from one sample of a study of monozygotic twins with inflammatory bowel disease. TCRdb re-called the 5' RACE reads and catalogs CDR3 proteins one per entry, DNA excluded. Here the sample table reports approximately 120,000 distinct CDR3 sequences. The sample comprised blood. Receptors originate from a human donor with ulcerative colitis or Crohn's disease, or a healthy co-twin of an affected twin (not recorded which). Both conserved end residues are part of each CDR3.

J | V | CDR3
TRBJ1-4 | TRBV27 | CASSKGVAGEKLFF
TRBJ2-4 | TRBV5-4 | CASSPGTGRTKNIQYF
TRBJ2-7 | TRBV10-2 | CASRDRTGNSYEQYF
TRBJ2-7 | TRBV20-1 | CSARGTSGRKQYF
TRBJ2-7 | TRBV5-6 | CASNLGPSAREQYF
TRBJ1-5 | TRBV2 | CASSGDRGRGQPQHF
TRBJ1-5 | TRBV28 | CASSLRAGGSNQPQHF
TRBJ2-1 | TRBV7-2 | CASSSAGQAYNEQFF
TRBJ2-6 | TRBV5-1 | CASSLSGDIARLSGANVLTF
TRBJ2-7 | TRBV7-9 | CASSLAGQGSLYEQYF
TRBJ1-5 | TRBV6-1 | CASSETGGADQPQHF
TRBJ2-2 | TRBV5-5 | CASRGNQGNTGELFF
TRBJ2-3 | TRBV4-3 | CASSQVGGPTGDTQYF
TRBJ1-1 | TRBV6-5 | CASSYSLLAKGAFF
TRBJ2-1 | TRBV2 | CASSLSGGDNEQFF
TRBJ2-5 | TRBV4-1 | CASTREQGAQETQYF
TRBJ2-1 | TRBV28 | CASSPKTGSFSYNEQFF
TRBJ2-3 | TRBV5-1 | CASSLAKSGGTQYF
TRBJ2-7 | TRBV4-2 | CASSQEANSGTYPGEQYF
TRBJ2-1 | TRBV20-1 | CSASFWTSGRDNEQFF
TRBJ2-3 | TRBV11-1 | CASSLGGRSGSVRDTQYF
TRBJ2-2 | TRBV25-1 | CASRDTNTGELFF
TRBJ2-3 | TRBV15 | CATSRELSAVTDTQYF
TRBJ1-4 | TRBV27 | CASSLGGEIEKLFF
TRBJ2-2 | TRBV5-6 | CASSLWWGADTGELFF
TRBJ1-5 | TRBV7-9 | CASSSNANQPQHF
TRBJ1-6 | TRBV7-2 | CASSLKRAGGNSPLHF
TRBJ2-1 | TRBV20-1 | CSARGVSGWEQFF
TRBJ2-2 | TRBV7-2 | CASSLFSGNTGELFF
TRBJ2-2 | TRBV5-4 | CASSLVRNTGELFF